Sequencing of this T cell receptor (beta chain) was carried out in a study of blood T cells in healthy people across ages. Notes on the study in general: Diversity of TCR beta per million T cells declined in a roughly linear way with age.

Trimming shortened V by 4 bases and J by 2 bases, and 15 bases separated the two germline ends. This CDR3 spans 15 amino acids. Germline lookup yields CDR1 SGHNT and CDR2 YYREEE (reference sequence). For the second PCR, which ran for about 6 to 12 cycles, a sample-barcoded 5' primer and a J-beta primer mix were used. From the 5' RACE reads, TCRdb called clonotypes with MiXCR, one entry per CDR3 protein. This table has hundreds of thousands of distinct CDR3 sequences, roughly 30% appearing once. This clonotype was seen a few times. Its antigen remains unknown. This clonotype originated in a woman older than 75 in good health. Sequenced: blood. The V and J genes are TRBV5-4 and TRBJ1-1; perhaps TRBD1 as D (5 bases). CDR3 amino acids: CASSRAGQTNTEAFF. DNA for the CDR3: TGTGCCAGCAGCAGGGCAGGGCAAACCAACACTGAAGCTTTCTTT.